This TCR beta chain comes out of a study of Ad26.COV2.S vaccination and SARS-CoV-2 variants. At the level of the study: The authors gave Ad26.COV2.S intramuscularly, either once or twice 56 days apart.

CDR1 and CDR2 (germline): MNHEY, SVGAGI. Trimming removed 1 base from V and 0 bases from J; junction bases left unmatched: 2. The CDR3 sequence is 16 residues long. In the case of this clone: The antigen is unknown.

Overall study results and limits: From the TCR breadth and depth analyses, total T cell responses may have been underestimated. Compared with placebo recipients, vaccine recipients had higher spike-specific TCR breadth.

Treatment given: 19 received Ad26.COV2.S at low or high dose, single or two shots; five or six received placebo; per-sample allocation not given. Following the first vaccine or placebo injection, samples were taken on day 63. In Boston, the donor was an adult between 18-55 years of age. This table comes from immunoSEQ multiplex PCR, and its TCRdb copy is limited to in-frame clones, with some not included. The sample consists of 250,000 or so clones, roughly nine tenths of them appearing once. The input for sequencing was peripheral blood, taken in a trial of Ad26.COV2.S vaccine versus placebo. The origin of this receptor is a person aged 18-65 years who received the Ad26.COV2.S COVID-19 vaccine or a placebo. V gene TRBV6-5 combines with J gene TRBJ2-1; 8 bases are a match to TRBD1. The CDR3 spells CASSYWTGLSYNEQFF. The CDR3 DNA sequence: TGTGCCAGCAGTTACTGGACAGGGCTCTCCTACAATGAGCAGTTCTTC.